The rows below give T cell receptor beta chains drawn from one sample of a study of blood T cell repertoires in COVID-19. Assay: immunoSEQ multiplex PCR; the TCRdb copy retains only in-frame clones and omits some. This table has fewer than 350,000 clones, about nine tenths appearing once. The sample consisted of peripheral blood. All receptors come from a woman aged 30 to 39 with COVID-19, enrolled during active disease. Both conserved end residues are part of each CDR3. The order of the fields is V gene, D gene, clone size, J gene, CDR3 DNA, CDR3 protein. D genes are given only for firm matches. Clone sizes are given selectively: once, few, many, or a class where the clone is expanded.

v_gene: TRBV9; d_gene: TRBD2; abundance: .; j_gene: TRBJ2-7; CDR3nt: TGTGCCAGCAGCCCGGGACTAGCGGGGGGGATCTACGAGCAGTACTTC; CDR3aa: CASSPGLAGGIYEQYF
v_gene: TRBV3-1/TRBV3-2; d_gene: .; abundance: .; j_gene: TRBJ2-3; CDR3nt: TGTGCCAGCAGCCCCTCGTCGCAGTTCACAGATACGCAGTATTTT; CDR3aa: CASSPSSQFTDTQYF
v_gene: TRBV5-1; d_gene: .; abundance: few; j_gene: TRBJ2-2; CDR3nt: TGCGCCAGCAGCATCCTAGGTAACACCGGGGAGCTGTTTTTT; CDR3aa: CASSILGNTGELFF
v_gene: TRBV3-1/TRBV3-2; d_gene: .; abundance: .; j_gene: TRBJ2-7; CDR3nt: TGTGCCAGCAGCCAAGAATCGGGGGACGGGTACGAGCAGTACTTC; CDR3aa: CASSQESGDGYEQYF
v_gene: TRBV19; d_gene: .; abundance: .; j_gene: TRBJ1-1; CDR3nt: TGTGCCAGTAGTATAGGGGAGGGGCACACTGAAGCTTTCTTT; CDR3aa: CASSIGEGHTEAFF
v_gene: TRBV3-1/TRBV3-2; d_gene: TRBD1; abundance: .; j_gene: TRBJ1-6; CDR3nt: TGTGCCAGCACTACCGGGACAGGGAGCTCACCCCTCCACTTT; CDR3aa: CASTTGTGSSPLHF
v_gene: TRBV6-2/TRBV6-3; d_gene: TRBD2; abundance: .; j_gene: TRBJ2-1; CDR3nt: TGTGCCAGCAGTTACTGGAAGCTAGCGGGGGGTGAGCAGTTCTTC; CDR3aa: CASSYWKLAGGEQFF
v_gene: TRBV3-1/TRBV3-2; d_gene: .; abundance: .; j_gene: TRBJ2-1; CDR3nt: TGTGCCAGCAGCCAAACGGTGAGCTCCTACAATGAGCAGTTCTTC; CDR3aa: CASSQTVSSYNEQFF
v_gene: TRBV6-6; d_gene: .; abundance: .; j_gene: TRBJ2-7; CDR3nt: TGTGCCAGCTCCTCCCCCTCCTACGAGCAGTACTTC; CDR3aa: CASSSPSYEQYF
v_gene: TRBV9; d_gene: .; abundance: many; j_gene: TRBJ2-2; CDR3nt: TGTGCCAGCAGCGTAGCCAGCGGGGAGCTGTTTTTT; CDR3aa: CASSVASGELFF
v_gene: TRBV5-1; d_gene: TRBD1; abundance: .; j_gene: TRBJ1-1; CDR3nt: TGCGCCAGCAGCTTGAGAGACAGGGGGATTGAAGCTTTCTTT; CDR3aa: CASSLRDRGIEAFF
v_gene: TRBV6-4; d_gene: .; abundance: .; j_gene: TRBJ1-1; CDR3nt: TGTGCCAGCAGTCGGACAGAGATGAACACTGAAGCTTTCTTT; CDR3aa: CASSRTEMNTEAFF
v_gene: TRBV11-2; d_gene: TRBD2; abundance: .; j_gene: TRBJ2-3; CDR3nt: TGTGCCAGCAGTTCCTATAGCGGGGGTCCAGATACGCAGTATTTT; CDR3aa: CASSSYSGGPDTQYF
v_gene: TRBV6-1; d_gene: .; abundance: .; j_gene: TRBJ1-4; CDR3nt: TGTGCCAGCAGTGAAAATCGCGGGAAACTTTCGGGTGAAAAACTGTTTTTT; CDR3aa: CASSENRGKLSGEKLFF
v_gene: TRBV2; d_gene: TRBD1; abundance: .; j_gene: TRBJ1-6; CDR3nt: TGTGCCAGCAGCCGGGACAGAAATTCACCCCTCCACTTT; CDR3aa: CASSRDRNSPLHF
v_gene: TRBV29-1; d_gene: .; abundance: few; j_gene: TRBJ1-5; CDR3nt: TGCAGCGTTGGACAGGCCAATCAGCCCCAGCATTTT; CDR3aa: CSVGQANQPQHF
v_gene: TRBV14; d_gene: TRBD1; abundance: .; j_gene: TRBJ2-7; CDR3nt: TGTGCCAGCAGCTCGACGGGACAGCGCTACGAGCAGTACTTC; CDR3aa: CASSSTGQRYEQYF
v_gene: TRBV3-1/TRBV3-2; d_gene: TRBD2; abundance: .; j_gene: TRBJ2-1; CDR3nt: TGTGCCAGCAGCCAAGATCGGAGCGGGGGGATCTCCTACAATGAGCAGTTCTTC; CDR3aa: CASSQDRSGGISYNEQFF
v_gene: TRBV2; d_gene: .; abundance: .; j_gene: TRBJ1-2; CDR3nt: TGTGCCAGCAGGGGGACATACAGTGGCTACACCTTC; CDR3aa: CASRGTYSGYTF
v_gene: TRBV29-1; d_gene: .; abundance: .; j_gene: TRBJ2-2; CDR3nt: TGCAGCGCTAGAAAAAACACCGGGGAGCTGTTTTTT; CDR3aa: CSARKNTGELFF
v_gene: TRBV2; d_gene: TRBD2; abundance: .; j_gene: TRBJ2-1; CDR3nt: TGTGCCAGCAGTGACGGACTAGCGTATTACAATGAGCAGTTCTTC; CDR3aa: CASSDGLAYYNEQFF
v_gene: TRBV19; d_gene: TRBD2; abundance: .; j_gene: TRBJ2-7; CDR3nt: TGTGCCAGACTAGCGGGGCCCTGCTCCTACGAGCAGTACTTC; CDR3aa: CARLAGPCSYEQYF
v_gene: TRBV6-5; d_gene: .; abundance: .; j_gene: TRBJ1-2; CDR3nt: TGTGCCAGCAGAGACGGACTGGCCTATAGCTATGGCTACACCTTC; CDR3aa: CASRDGLAYSYGYTF
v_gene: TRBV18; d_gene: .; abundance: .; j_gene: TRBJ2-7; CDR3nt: TGTGCCAGCTCACCCCCGGGACACGGCGTCGGCGAGCAGTACTTC; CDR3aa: CASSPPGHGVGEQYF
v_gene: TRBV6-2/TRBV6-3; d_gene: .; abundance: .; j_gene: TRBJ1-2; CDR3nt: TGTGCCAGCAGCCAGACCCCTAGCGGGGGCTACACCTTC; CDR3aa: CASSQTPSGGYTF
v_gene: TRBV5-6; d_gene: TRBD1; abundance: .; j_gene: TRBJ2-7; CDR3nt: TGTGCCAGCAGCTCAATCCTGGGACAGGGCTACGAGCAGTACTTC; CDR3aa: CASSSILGQGYEQYF
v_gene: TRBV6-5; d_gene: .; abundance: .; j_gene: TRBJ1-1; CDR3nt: TGTGCCAGCAGTTACTCGAACAGGGAGAACACTGAAGCTTTCTTT; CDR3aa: CASSYSNRENTEAFF
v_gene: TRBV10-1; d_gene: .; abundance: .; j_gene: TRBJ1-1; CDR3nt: TGCGCGTCAAAGCGACGGGAAGACACTGAAGCTTTCTTT; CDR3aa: CASKRREDTEAFF
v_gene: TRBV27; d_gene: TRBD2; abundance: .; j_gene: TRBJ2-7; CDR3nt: TGTGCCACCGCGGGACTAGCGGGGGTATCCTACGAGCAGTACTTC; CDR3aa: CATAGLAGVSYEQYF
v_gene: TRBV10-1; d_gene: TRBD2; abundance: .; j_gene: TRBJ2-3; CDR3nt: TGCGCCAGCAGTAGCGGGGGGGCTGGCACAGATACGCAGTATTTT; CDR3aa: CASSSGGAGTDTQYF
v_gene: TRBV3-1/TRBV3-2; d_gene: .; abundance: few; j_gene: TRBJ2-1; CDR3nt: TGTGCCAGCAGCCGGGAGCTCCCCGGGAATGAGCAGTTCTTC; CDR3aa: CASSRELPGNEQFF
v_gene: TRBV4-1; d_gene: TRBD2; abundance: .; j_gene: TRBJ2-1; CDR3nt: TGCGCCAGCAGCCACCCTAGCGGGGCAACCTACAATGAGCAGTTCTTC; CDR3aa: CASSHPSGATYNEQFF
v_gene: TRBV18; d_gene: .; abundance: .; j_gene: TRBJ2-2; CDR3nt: TGTGCCAGCTCCCCCGTGGGACTTACCGGGGAGCTGTTTTTT; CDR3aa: CASSPVGLTGELFF
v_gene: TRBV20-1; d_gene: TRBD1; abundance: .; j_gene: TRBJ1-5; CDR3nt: TGCAGTGCTAGTACAGGGGGCACTCAGCCCCAGCATTTT; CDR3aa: CSASTGGTQPQHF
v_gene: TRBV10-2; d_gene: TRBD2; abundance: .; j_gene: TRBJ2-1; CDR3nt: TGCGCCAGCAGTGGCCCTAGCGGGGGTAGCAATGAGCAGTTCTTC; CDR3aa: CASSGPSGGSNEQFF
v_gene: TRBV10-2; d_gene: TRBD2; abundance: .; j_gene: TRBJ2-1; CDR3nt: TGCGCCAGCAGTGCAAGCGGGGGGTCCAATGAGCAGTTCTTC; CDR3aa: CASSASGGSNEQFF
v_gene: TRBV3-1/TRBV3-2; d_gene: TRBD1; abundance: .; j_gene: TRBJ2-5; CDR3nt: TGTGCCAGCAGCCACAATCAAAGGCGGACAGGGTCTCTGGGGGGTAAAGAGACCCAGTACTTC; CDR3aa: CASSHNQRRTGSLGGKETQYF
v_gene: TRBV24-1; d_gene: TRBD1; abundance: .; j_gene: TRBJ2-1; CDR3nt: TGTGCCACCAGTGCCCCGGGGACAGGAGGCAATGAGCAGTTCTTC; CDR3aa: CATSAPGTGGNEQFF